This TCR beta chain was profiled in a study of cytomegalovirus exposure and HLA in healthy donors. Study-level points and caveats: There were under 200 TCR beta chains listed as cytomegalovirus-associated.

Concerning this clone itself: Its target is not known.

Donors had nominal health at sampling but likely had unrecorded immune exposures. Germline CDR1 reads SGHAT; CDR2 reads FQNNGV. V lost 5 bases, J lost 6 bases, and 13 bases stayed unmatched. This CDR3 spans 16 amino acids. 60 Vbeta and 13 Jbeta primers were used in PCR. Here immunoSEQ multiplex PCR was the method, and the copy in TCRdb shows in-frame clones only, minus some. The sample holds roughly 110,000 clones, about 81% seen once. Material for sequencing was PBMCs. This TCR was recovered from a man aged 30 to 45 in good health and CMV-seropositive. This sequence joins TRBV11-2 and TRBJ2-1; 7 bases agree with TRBD1. The CDR3 region is CASSALQGVWGNEQFF. The CDR3 region has the DNA TGTGCCAGCAGCGCACTCCAGGGGGTATGGGGCAATGAGCAGTTCTTC.